What follows are 9 T cell receptor beta chains derived from one specimen sequenced in a study of shared clonotypes between healthy human individuals. The repertoire was sequenced with immunoSEQ multiplex PCR; TCRdb's copy has only in-frame clones and lacks some. The table lists 550,000 to 700,000 clones, 73% of them singletons. The sample taken for sequencing was memory CD4+ T cells sorted from blood. Subset of the sample: CD45RA-negative fraction. These receptors all stem from a woman in her 30s in good health.

The chain carries TRBV6-5 and TRBJ2-3; 8 positions match TRBD2. Germline CDR1 and CDR2: MNHEY and SVGAGI. J lost 2 bases, V lost 10 bases, and 11 bases had no gene match. CDR3 size: 15 residues. The DNA of the CDR3 is TGTGCCACCCGGTTAGCGGGACTTAACACAGATACGCAGTATTTT. It yields the protein CATRLAGLNTDTQYF.

This chain joins TRBV4-1 and TRBJ1-3; D unresolved. The CDR3 runs to 16 residues. Trimming left V 4 bases short and J 0 bases short, with 13 bases between. Germline loops: CDR1 MGHRA, CDR2 YSYEKL. The CDR3, as DNA: TGCGCCAGCAGCCTTTTCCACCAAAGCTCTGGAAACACCATATATTTT. Amino acids: CASSLFHQSSGNTIYF.

The chain uses TRBV11-2 and TRBJ2-1, with 11 nucleotides matching TRBD2. V gave up 0 bases and J gave up 9 bases; unmatched junction bases: 7. In germline, CDR1 is SGHAT, CDR2 FQNNGV. This CDR3 contains 16 residues. In nucleotides, the CDR3 is TGTGCCAGCAGCTTAGAACTAGCGGGAGCGGGGCGTGAGCAGTTCTTC. It yields the protein CASSLELAGAGREQFF.

This sequence joins TRBV19 and TRBJ1-4; D gene ambiguous. CDR1 LNHDA and CDR2 SQIVND come from the germline V gene (reference sequence). The V end lost 3 bases, the J end lost 7 bases, and 15 bases lay between the germline ends. This CDR3 region has 15 residues. The CDR3 DNA follows: TGTGCCAGTAGTATCTCCAGGCAATCGGGTGAAAAACTGTTTTTT. Translating gives CASSISRQSGEKLFF.

This chain connects TRBV28 to TRBJ1-5, with 8 bases lining up with TRBD1. V dropped 5 bases and J dropped 6; count of bases not matched to a gene: 9. CDR1 is MDHEN, CDR2 SYDVKM, per germline. The CDR3 totals 15 residues. The chain's CDR3 is CASSTRTGKGQPQHF. The DNA for the CDR3 is TGTGCCAGCAGTACCAGGACAGGGAAGGGTCAGCCCCAGCATTTT. The variable domain in full, completed from reference TRBV28 and TRBJ1-5, reads DVKVTQSSRYLVKRTGEKVFLECVQDMDHENMFWYRQDPGLGLRLIYFSYDVKMKEKGDIPEGYSVSREKKERFSLILESASTNQTSMYLCASSTRTGKGQPQHFGDGTRLSIL.

This clone has a handful of counts. The chain joins TRBV7-9 to TRBJ2-5; the D gene is possibly TRBD2 (5 bases). The germline V and J ends were trimmed by 0 bases and 4 bases, with 15 bases remaining between them. The CDR3 has 16 residues. Germline V lookup: CDR1 SEHNR, CDR2 FQNEAQ (reference sequence). Here the CDR3 DNA reads TGTGCCAGCAGCTTAGCGGAGGCGGGCAGGAGAGAGACCCAGTACTTC. Translated: CASSLAEAGRRETQYF. The whole variable domain, filled in from reference TRBV7-9 and TRBJ2-5, reads DTGVSQNPRHKITKRGQNVTFRCDPISEHNRLYWYRQTLGQGPEFLTYFQNEAQLEKSRLLSDRFSAERPKGSFSTLEIQRTEQGDSAMYLCASSLAEAGRRETQYFGPGTRLLVL.

The chain is built from TRBV28 and TRBJ1-1; 9 nucleotides align to TRBD1. The germline V gene encodes CDR1 MDHEN and CDR2 SYDVKM. This CDR3 contains 16 residues. The ends lost 5 bases at V and 10 bases at J; junction bases unmatched: 17. CDR3 bases: TGTGCCAGCAGTATCGCGTTACAGGGGGCGCGGTTGTTAGCTTTCTTT. It is translated as CASSIALQGARLLAFF.

Details on this clone: An end of the junction differs from the germline gene, which may be a read error. The J gene is TRBJ2-1, the V gene TRBV4-1; 8 bases map to TRBD2. CDR1 and CDR2 (germline): MGHRA, YSYEKL. This CDR3 is built from 13 residues. Here the CDR3 DNA reads TGCGCCAGCAGCCAAGAGAACTTAGCGGGGCTAGTCTTC. It codes for CASSQENLAGLVF.

This chain connects TRBV7-2 to TRBJ2-3, with D hard to call. Per the germline V gene, CDR1 is SGHTA and CDR2 is FQGNSA. This CDR3 has 14 amino acids. The V end lost 3 bases, the J end lost 4 bases, and 11 bases lay between the germline ends. The CDR3 reads CASSFRSQADTQYF. The CDR3 DNA sequence: TGTGCCAGCAGCTTCCGATCCCAGGCAGATACGCAGTATTTT.